The entry below describes one T cell receptor (beta chain). Antigen: not known. Preparing the TCRbeta library involved the use of unique molecular identifiers. TCRdb ran MiXCR on the PCR reads and lists one entry per CDR3 protein. The data hold 540,000 or so distinct CDR3 sequences, with around 23% observed a single time. This record belongs to a study of T-cell reconstitution after alpha-beta-depleted transplantation in children. Study-wide results and caveats: Roughly two months post-transplant, alpha-beta T cells reportedly originated from several hundred graft clones that had expanded. At day 60, the high TCRbeta diversity found in some patients originated from recipient T cells and thymic progenitors that had survived. One year post-transplant, T-cell counts and diversity were largely derived from T cells produced anew.

The J segment lost 1 base and the V segment lost 7 bases, leaving 6 bases of the junction unmatched. The CDR3 spans 14 residues. Per germline, CDR1 SNHLY and CDR2 FYNNEI. This chain uses TRBV2 with TRBJ2-5, with TRBD1 matching 7 bases. Here the sequenced sample was PBMCs, mostly from graft donor cells, taken 360 days after TCRalphabeta/CD19-depleted stem cell transplant. This TCR came from a boy in the first two years of life who had a stem cell transplant for acute myeloid leukemia, so the T cells may come from the graft donor. The chain's CDR3 is CASTDRDSQETQYF. CDR3 nucleotide sequence: TGTGCCAGCACGGACCGGGACAGCCAAGAGACCCAGTACTTC.